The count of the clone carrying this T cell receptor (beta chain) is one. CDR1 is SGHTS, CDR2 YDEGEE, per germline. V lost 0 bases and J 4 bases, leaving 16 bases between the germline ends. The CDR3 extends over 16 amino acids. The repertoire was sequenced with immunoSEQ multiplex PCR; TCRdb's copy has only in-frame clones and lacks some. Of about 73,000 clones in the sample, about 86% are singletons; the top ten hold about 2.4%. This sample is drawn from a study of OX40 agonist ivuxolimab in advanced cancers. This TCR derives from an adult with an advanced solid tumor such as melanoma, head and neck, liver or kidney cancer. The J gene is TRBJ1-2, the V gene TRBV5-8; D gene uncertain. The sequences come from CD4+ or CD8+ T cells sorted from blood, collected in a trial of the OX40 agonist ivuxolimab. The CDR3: CASSLGRMAPGYGYTF. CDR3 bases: TGTGCCAGCAGCTTGGGACGGATGGCTCCCGGCTATGGCTACACCTTC. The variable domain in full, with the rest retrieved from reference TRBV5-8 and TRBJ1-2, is EAGVTQSPTHLIKTRGQQATLRCSPISGHTSVYWYQQALGLGLQFLLWYDEGEERNRGNFPPRFSGRQFPNYSSELNVNALELEDSALYLCASSLGRMAPGYGYTFGSGTRLTVV.